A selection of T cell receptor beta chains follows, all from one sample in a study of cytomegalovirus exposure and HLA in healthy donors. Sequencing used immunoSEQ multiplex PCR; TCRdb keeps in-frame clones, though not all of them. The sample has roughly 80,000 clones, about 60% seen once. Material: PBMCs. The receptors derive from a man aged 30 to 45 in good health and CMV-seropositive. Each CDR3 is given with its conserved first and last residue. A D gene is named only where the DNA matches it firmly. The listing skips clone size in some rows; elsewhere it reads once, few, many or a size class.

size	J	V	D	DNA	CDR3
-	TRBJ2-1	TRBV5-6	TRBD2	TGTGCCAGCAGGTCGACTAGCGCCAGCTCCTACAATGAGCAGTTCTTC	CASRSTSASSYNEQFF
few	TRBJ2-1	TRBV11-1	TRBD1	TGTGCCAGCAGCGAGGACAGGGGACAGGGTAATGAGCAGTTCTTC	CASSEDRGQGNEQFF
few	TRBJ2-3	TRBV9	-	TGTGCCAGCAGCGTAGCGGGAGTTCAGTCAGATACGCAGTATTTT	CASSVAGVQSDTQYF
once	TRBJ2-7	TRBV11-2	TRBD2	TGTGCCAGCAGCTTGGGACTAGCGGGTGCTTTGAGTGAGCAGTACTTC	CASSLGLAGALSEQYF
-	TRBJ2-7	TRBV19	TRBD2	TGTGCCAGTAGTGGAGGGACTAGCGGCTACGAGCAGTACTTC	CASSGGTSGYEQYF
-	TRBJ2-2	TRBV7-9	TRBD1	TGTGCCAGCAGCTTTTCAGGGGGCAATTCCGGGGAGCTGTTTTTT	CASSFSGGNSGELFF
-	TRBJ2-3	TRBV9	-	TGTGCCAGCAGCGTATCCGCGGTCACAGATACGCAGTATTTT	CASSVSAVTDTQYF
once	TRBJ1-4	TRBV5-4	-	TGTGCCAGCAGCTTGAGCCCAACTAATGAAAAACTGTTTTTT	CASSLSPTNEKLFF
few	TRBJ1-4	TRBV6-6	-	TGTGCCAGCTCAGCGGCAACTAATGAAAAACTGTTTTTT	CASSAATNEKLFF
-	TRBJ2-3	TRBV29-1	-	TGCAGCGTTGGGACTACTAACACAGCTACGCAGTATTTT	CSVGTTNTATQYF
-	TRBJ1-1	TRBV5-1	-	TGCGCCAGCAGCTTGGGGAGCAACACTGAAGCTTTCTTT	CASSLGSNTEAFF
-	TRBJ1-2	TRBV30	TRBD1	TGTGCCTGGAGTCCGGGACAGGGGCCCTATGGCTACACCTTC	CAWSPGQGPYGYTF
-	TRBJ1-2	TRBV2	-	TGTGCCAGCGCATGGCTCCTTGGGGCCGGCGATGGCTACACCTTC	CASAWLLGAGDGYTF
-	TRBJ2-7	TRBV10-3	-	TGTGCCATCAGATCCAGCCAGGGGATCTACGAGCAGTACTTC	CAIRSSQGIYEQYF
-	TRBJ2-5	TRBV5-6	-	TGTGCCAGCAGCTTGGCGAGATTACAAGAGCGGACCCAGTACTTC	CASSLARLQERTQYF
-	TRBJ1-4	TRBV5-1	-	TGCGCCAGCAGCTTGGACAGTAATGAAAAACTGTTTTTT	CASSLDSNEKLFF
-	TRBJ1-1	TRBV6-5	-	TGTGCCAGCAGTTACTCTTGGGGCGGGCGGGGTACTGAAGCTTTCTTT	CASSYSWGGRGTEAFF
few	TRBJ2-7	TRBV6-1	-	TGTGCCAGCAGTGAATCAGGCGACTACGAGCAGTACTTC	CASSESGDYEQYF
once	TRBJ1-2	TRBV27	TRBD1	TGTGCCAGCAGTTTAAGACAGGGGGCGCCGAACTATGGCTACACCTTC	CASSLRQGAPNYGYTF
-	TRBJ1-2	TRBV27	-	TGTGCCAGCAGCTTCTCACCCCACAGTTATGGCTACACCTTC	CASSFSPHSYGYTF
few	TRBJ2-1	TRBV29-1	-	TGCAGCGTTGCCGCCCCCAGCTCCTACAATGAGCAGTTCTTC	CSVAAPSSYNEQFF
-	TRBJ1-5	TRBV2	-	TGTGCCAGCAGTGCACGGACGGGAGGTGGAAGCAATCAGCCCCAGCATTTT	CASSARTGGGSNQPQHF
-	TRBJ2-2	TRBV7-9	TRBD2	TGTGCCAGCAGCTCGCCGGGACTAGCGGGAGCCGGCCGAACCGGGGAGCTGTTTTTT	CASSSPGLAGAGRTGELFF
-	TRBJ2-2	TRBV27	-	TGTGCCAGCAGTTCTCTTACGACAGGGGAGGGCACCGGGGAGCTGTTTTTT	CASSSLTTGEGTGELFF
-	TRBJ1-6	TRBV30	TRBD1	TGTGCCTGGACCGGGACAGGGGGGAGCTCCTATAATTCACCCCTCCACTTT	CAWTGTGGSSYNSPLHF
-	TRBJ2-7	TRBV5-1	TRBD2	TGCGCCAGCAGCTTCCCTCCGGCGGGAGAAAAAACCGAGCAGTACTTC	CASSFPPAGEKTEQYF
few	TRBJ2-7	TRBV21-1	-	TGTGCCAGCAGCCCCCTTTCAGGGTTCTCCTACGAGCAGTACTTC	CASSPLSGFSYEQYF
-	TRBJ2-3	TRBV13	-	TGTGCCAGCAGCATTCGTACAGATACGCAGTATTTT	CASSIRTDTQYF
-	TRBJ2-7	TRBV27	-	TGTGCCAGCAGTTTAAATCCCCCGGTCCAGCAGTACTTC	CASSLNPPVQQYF
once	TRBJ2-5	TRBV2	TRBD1	TGTGCCAGCAGTGAAGCGCTTCAACAGGGGGCAAGGAAGACCCAGTACTTC	CASSEALQQGARKTQYF
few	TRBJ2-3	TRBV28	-	TGTGCCAGCAGTTTCCAGCGAGGAGGCGCAGATACGCAGTATTTT	CASSFQRGGADTQYF
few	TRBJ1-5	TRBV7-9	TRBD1	TGTGCCAGCAGCCTCACAGGGGAGTTTCAGCCCCAGCATTTT	CASSLTGEFQPQHF
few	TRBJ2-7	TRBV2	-	TGTGCCACTGACCGGACAGCCTCGCCCTACGAGCAGTACTTC	CATDRTASPYEQYF
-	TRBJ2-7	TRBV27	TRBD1	TGTGCCAGCAGTTTATTTCCGGGACAGGGGGGTCCCGAGCAGTACTTC	CASSLFPGQGGPEQYF
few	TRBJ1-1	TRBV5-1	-	TGCGCCAGCAGCTTGGCCGAGGGTAATACTGAAGCTTTCTTT	CASSLAEGNTEAFF
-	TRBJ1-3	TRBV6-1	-	TGTGCCAGCAGTGGCAGGAACACCATATATTTT	CASSGRNTIYF
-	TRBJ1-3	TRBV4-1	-	TGCGCCAGCAGCCAAGATGGGGGGGAAGCGGGGGGAAACACCATATATTTT	CASSQDGGEAGGNTIYF
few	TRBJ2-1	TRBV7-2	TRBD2	TGTGCCAGCAGCTCCTCACTGCGGACTAGCGGTCGAAATGAGCAGTTCTTC	CASSSSLRTSGRNEQFF
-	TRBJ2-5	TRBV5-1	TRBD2	TGCGCTAGCAGCCTCTGGACTAGCGGGACTACCCAAGAGACCCAGTACTTC	CASSLWTSGTTQETQYF
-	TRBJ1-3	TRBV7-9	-	TGTGCCAGCAACGCCGAGGACACCATATATTTT	CASNAEDTIYF
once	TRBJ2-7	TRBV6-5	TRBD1	TGTGCCAGCAGGCCCGACAGGGAAATCTACGAGCAGTACTTC	CASRPDREIYEQYF
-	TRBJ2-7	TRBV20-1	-	TGCAGTGCCCGAAGGGCGGGGGAGCAGTACTTC	CSARRAGEQYF
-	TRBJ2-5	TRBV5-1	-	TGCGCCAGCAGCTTGGCCCCGACTAGTGAAGAGACCCAGTACTTC	CASSLAPTSEETQYF
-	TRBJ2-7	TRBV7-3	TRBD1	TGTGCCAGCAGCTCAGTGGCAGGGGGCGAAGAGCAGTACTTC	CASSSVAGGEEQYF